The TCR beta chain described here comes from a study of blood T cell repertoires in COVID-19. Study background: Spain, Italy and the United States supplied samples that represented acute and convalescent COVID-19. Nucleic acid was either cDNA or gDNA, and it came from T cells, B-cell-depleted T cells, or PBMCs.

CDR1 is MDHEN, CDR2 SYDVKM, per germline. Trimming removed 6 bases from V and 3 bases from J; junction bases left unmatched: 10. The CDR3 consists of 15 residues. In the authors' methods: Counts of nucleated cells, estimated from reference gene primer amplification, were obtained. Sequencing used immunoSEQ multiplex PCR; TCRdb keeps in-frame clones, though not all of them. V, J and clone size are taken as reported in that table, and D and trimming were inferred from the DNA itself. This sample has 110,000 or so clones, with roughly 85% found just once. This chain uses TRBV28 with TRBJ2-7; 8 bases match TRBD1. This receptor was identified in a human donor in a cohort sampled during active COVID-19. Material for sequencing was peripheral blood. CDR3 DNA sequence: TGTGCCAGCAGCCCCCTCCACGACAGGGGCTACGAGCAGTACTTC. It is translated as CASSPLHDRGYEQYF.